The 21 T cell receptor beta chains reported below all come from one sample, sequenced in a study of control samples from healthy donors and cancer patients. Sequencing was performed with immunoSEQ multiplex PCR; in TCRdb, only in-frame clones are kept and a portion is missing. The sample lists fewer than 500,000 clones; about nine tenths were seen once. Input material: PBMCs. The source is a man aged 35-49 years with head and neck cancer.

The chain combines TRBV3-1 (or the pseudogene TRBV3-2) with TRBJ2-3; 11 bases map to TRBD2. This CDR3 is built from 17 residues. Looked up from germline, CDR1 is LGHDT and CDR2 is YNNKEL (reference sequence). Germline trimming cut 4 bases from V and 3 bases from J; bases unmatched to any gene: 9. CDR3 sequence (DNA): TGTGCCAGCAGCCCCGGCCTTAGCGGGAGGGCAACAGATACGCAGTATTTT. Its protein product is CASSPGLSGRATDTQYF.

This clone was observed a single time. This rearrangement joins TRBV7-9 to TRBJ1-2; unclear D gene. CDR3 length: 14 residues. Trimming pared 2 bases from V and 4 bases from J, leaving 11 bases between. Germline V gives CDR1 SEHNR, CDR2 FQNEAQ (reference sequence). The CDR3 here is CASSLRTDLYGYTF. CDR3 nucleotides: TGTGCCAGCAGCTTACGGACGGACCTCTATGGCTACACCTTC.

J is TRBJ2-5 and V is TRBV5-1; 10 bases fit TRBD1. The CDR3 is made up of 15 amino acids. Trimming at V came to 0 bases and at J to 4 bases, leaving 3 bases not matched to a gene. The germline V gene encodes CDR1 SGHRS and CDR2 YFSETQ. In DNA, the CDR3 is TGCGCCAGCAGCTTGGTAGGGACAGGGGTAGAGACCCAGTACTTC. The encoded protein is CASSLVGTGVETQYF.

In this sample, this clone turned up once. J is TRBJ2-1 and V is TRBV5-4; D possibly uses TRBD1 or TRBD2 (5 bases each). This CDR3 region has 15 residues. V dropped 0 bases and J dropped 2 bases, with 9 bases sitting between them. Germline CDR1 SGHNT, CDR2 YYREEE (reference sequence). The CDR3 DNA reads TGTGCCAGCAGCTTGGAGAGGGGTACCTACAATGAGCAGTTCTTC. Its protein product is CASSLERGTYNEQFF. Full variable domain (rest looked up from reference TRBV5-4 and TRBJ2-1): ETGVTQSPTHLIKTRGQQVTLRCSSQSGHNTVSWYQQALGQGPQFIFQYYREEENGRGNFPPRFSGLQFPNYSSELNVNALELDDSALYLCASSLERGTYNEQFFGPGTRLTVL.

The chain carries TRBV7-2 and TRBJ2-3; TRBD1 is a possible D gene (6 bases). In germline, CDR1 is SGHTA, CDR2 FQGNSA. This CDR3 contains 16 residues. The ends were cut back, 1 base at V and 3 bases at J, with 14 bases in the middle. The chain's CDR3 is CASSLGGGRGTDTQYF. CDR3 nucleotides: TGTGCCAGCAGCTTAGGAGGAGGCAGGGGAACAGATACGCAGTATTTT.

CDR3 sequence reads: CAISDGEEQFF. The DNA for the CDR3 is TGTGCCATCAGTGATGGGGAAGAGCAGTTCTTC. The chain is built from TRBV10-3 and TRBJ2-1; no firm D call. V dropped 3 bases and J dropped 10 bases, with 7 bases sitting between them. Germline V gene lookup returns CDR1 ENHRY and CDR2 SYGVKD. There are 11 residues in the CDR3.

CDR3 sequence: CASRDRVAGNQPQHF. The CDR3 bases are TGTGCCAGCAGAGACAGGGTAGCGGGCAATCAGCCCCAGCATTTT. The chain employs TRBV6-5 and TRBJ1-5; 7 nucleotides match TRBD1. Trimming cost V 6 bases and J 2 bases; bases outside gene matches: 7. CDR3 length equals 15 residues. The germline gives CDR1 MNHEY, CDR2 SVGAGI.

The genes are TRBV7-9 and TRBJ1-2; unclear D gene. V shed 0 bases and J shed 4 bases, with 9 bases lying between them. The V gene's germline CDR1 is SEHNR and CDR2 FQNEAQ (reference sequence). The length of the CDR3 is 14 residues. The DNA for the CDR3 is TGTGCCAGCAGCTTAGCGGAAGGGATCTATGGCTACACCTTC. Translation: CASSLAEGIYGYTF.

The chain combines TRBV12-3 or TRBV12-4 with TRBJ2-7, with a possible D match to TRBD2 (6 bases). The CDR3 runs to 12 residues. The germline V and J ends were trimmed by 8 bases and 5 bases, with 13 bases remaining between them. The CDR3: CASGLRYHEQYF. The CDR3 DNA is TGTGCCAGCGGACTACGGTACCACGAGCAGTACTTC.

The rearrangement links TRBV4-1 to TRBJ2-3, with TRBD2 matching over 7 bases. The CDR3 covers 15 residues. V was clipped by 4 bases and J by 3 bases; unmatched bases: 7. Germline V gene lookup returns CDR1 MGHRA and CDR2 YSYEKL. The CDR3 DNA is TGCGCCAGCAGCCTGGGGGAGGGAGGGACAGATACGCAGTATTTT. It encodes CASSLGEGGTDTQYF.

The chain links TRBV9 to TRBJ2-7; 9 bases align to TRBD1. V trimming: 3 bases; J trimming: 5 bases; junction bases outside the gene matches: 9. The CDR3 spans 15 residues. The germline CDR1 and CDR2 sequences are SGDLS and YYNGEE. This chain's CDR3 is CASSAGTGRGDEQYF. CDR3 coding DNA: TGTGCCAGCAGCGCCGGGACAGGGCGAGGGGACGAGCAGTACTTC.

The chain employs TRBV5-6 and TRBJ2-3; 10 positions match TRBD2. The CDR3 runs to 15 residues. Germline V gene data show CDR1 as SGHDT and CDR2 as YYEEEE. V dropped 4 bases and J dropped 1; count of bases not matched to a gene: 3. CDR3 in DNA: TGTGCCAGCAGCCAGAGCGGGAGGGGCACAGATACGCAGTATTTT. Amino acids: CASSQSGRGTDTQYF.

This clone showed up just a few times. The rearrangement uses TRBV7-9 and TRBJ2-5; D remains ambiguous. V was clipped by 5 bases and J by 0 bases, with 10 bases between them. Germline assignment: CDR1 SEHNR and CDR2 FQNEAQ (reference sequence). The CDR3 spans 14 residues. The CDR3 is CASSPRSDQETQYF. In DNA form, the CDR3 reads TGTGCCAGCAGCCCCAGGTCGGACCAAGAGACCCAGTACTTC.

V and J are TRBV5-4 and TRBJ1-6; no reliable D call. The CDR3 has 15 amino acids. Germline-derived CDR1 and CDR2 are SGHNT and YYREEE (reference sequence). The V end lost 6 bases, the J end lost 0 bases, and 10 bases lay between the germline ends. The CDR3 here is CASTDRSSYNSPLHF. In DNA form, the CDR3 reads TGTGCCAGCACGGACCGAAGCTCCTATAATTCACCCCTCCACTTT. The entire variable domain, with the rest obtained from reference TRBV5-4 and TRBJ1-6, is as follows: ETGVTQSPTHLIKTRGQQVTLRCSSQSGHNTVSWYQQALGQGPQFIFQYYREEENGRGNFPPRFSGLQFPNYSSELNVNALELDDSALYLCASTDRSSYNSPLHFGNGTRLTVT.

J is TRBJ2-7 and V is TRBV16; TRBD1 might be the D (6 bases). Trimming shortened V by 3 bases and J by 3 bases, and 18 bases separated the two germline ends. The CDR3 has 16 amino acids. Per the germline V gene, CDR1 is KGHSY and CDR2 is FQNENV. The CDR3 bases are TGTGCCAGCAGCCAGGCCCAGACAGGCCCCCTCTACGAGCAGTACTTC. As protein: CASSQAQTGPLYEQYF. The whole variable domain, filled in from reference TRBV16 and TRBJ2-7, reads GEEVAQTPKHLVRGEGQKAKLYCAPIKGHSYVFWYQQVLKNEFKFLISFQNENVFDETGMPKERFSAKCLPNSPCSLEIQATKLEDSAVYFCASSQAQTGPLYEQYFGPGTRLTVT.

The genes are TRBV29-1 and TRBJ1-1; TRBD1 aligns across 7 bases. CDR3 length: 13 amino acids. J was trimmed by 3 bases and V by 7 bases; bases with no gene match: 8. CDR1 SQVTM and CDR2 ANQGSEA come from the germline V gene. In nucleotides, the CDR3 is TGCAGCGCAAAACAGGGGATGGACACTGAAGCTTTCTTT. Translation: CSAKQGMDTEAFF. Looking up the rest from reference TRBV29-1 and TRBJ1-1 gives the full variable domain: SAVISQKPSRDICQRGTSLTIQCQVDSQVTMMFWYRQQPGQSLTLIATANQGSEATYESGFVIDKFPISRPNLTFSTLTVSNMSPEDSSIYLCSAKQGMDTEAFFGQGTRLTVV.

This chain uses TRBV15 with TRBJ2-5; D might be TRBD1 or TRBD2, each matching 6 bases. CDR1 is LNHNV, CDR2 YYDKDF, per germline (reference sequence). Trimming stripped 0 bases from V and 6 bases from J, with 17 bases between. The CDR3 loop spans 16 amino acids. CDR3 loop: CATSRDLPGGGKTQYF. The CDR3 DNA follows: TGTGCCACCAGCAGAGATCTTCCCGGGGGCGGGAAGACCCAGTACTTC.

The chain has TRBV18 and TRBJ2-5; D is unclear. The CDR3 loop spans 12 amino acids. Trimming stripped 6 bases from V and 0 bases from J, with 5 bases between. CDR1 and CDR2 (germline): KGHSH, LQKENI. CDR3 sequence: CASSQNQETQYF. The CDR3 DNA sequence: TGTGCCAGCTCCCAAAACCAAGAGACCCAGTACTTC.

The V call is TRBV28, the J call TRBJ2-5; TRBD2 matches 11 bases. CDR3 length: 15 amino acids. V lost 4 bases and J lost 2; bases outside the gene matches: 3. Per germline, CDR1 MDHEN and CDR2 SYDVKM. The CDR3 DNA sequence: TGTGCCAGCAGTTCCCGACTAGCGGGGCAAGAGACCCAGTACTTC. It codes for CASSSRLAGQETQYF.

The chain carries TRBV6-5 and TRBJ1-1; maybe TRBD1 (6 bases). The CDR3 has 12 residues. The V gene lost 5 bases and the J gene lost 7 bases, with 11 bases spanning the gap. Germline CDR1 MNHEY, CDR2 SVGAGI. The CDR3 protein is CASSNRVNEAFF. The CDR3 coding sequence is TGTGCCAGCAGTAACAGGGTTAATGAAGCTTTCTTT.

CDR3 coding DNA: TGCGCCAGCAGCTTGGGGATTGGTAGGACACCACAAGAGACCCAGTACTTC. This gives the protein CASSLGIGRTPQETQYF. V usage is TRBV5-1 and J usage is TRBJ2-5, with D tentatively TRBD1 (5 bases). The germline gives CDR1 SGHRS, CDR2 YFSETQ. V lost 0 bases and J 2 bases, leaving 17 bases between the germline ends. The CDR3 is made up of 17 amino acids.